The 25 T cell receptor beta chains listed next were all sequenced from one sample in a study of technical replicates of blood from a few donors. Repertoires were generated with immunoSEQ multiplex PCR, while TCRdb's copy carries only in-frame clones and drops some. The data show 55,000 to 75,000 clones, approximately 83% seen once. The material sequenced was PBMCs. Receptors originate from a human donor in good health. Some clones in this sample may be carry-over from other donors' samples.

CDR3 bases: TGTGCCAGCAGTATCCGACAGGGGATGGTGCTAGCGGGAGCCCTCTACGAGCAGTACTTC. It specifies CASSIRQGMVLAGALYEQYF. This chain connects TRBV2 to TRBJ2-7; 10 positions match TRBD2. V lost 5 bases and J lost 3; bases outside the gene matches: 22. CDR3 length: 20 residues. Per germline, CDR1 SNHLY and CDR2 FYNNEI.

Here the CDR3 reads CASSLRREGIDTQYF. DNA of the CDR3: TGTGCCAGCAGCTTACGGCGGGAGGGAATAGATACGCAGTATTTT. The V call is TRBV7-3, the J call TRBJ2-3; 9 nucleotides align to TRBD2. Trimming at V came to 2 bases and at J to 5 bases, leaving 5 bases not matched to a gene. This CDR3 is built from 15 residues. Germline CDR1 SGHTA, CDR2 FQGTGA.

This rearrangement joins TRBV19 to TRBJ2-1; 12 bases agree with TRBD2. The V gene's germline CDR1 is LNHDA and CDR2 SQIVND (reference sequence). The CDR3 covers 17 residues. V lost 3 bases, J lost 9 bases, and 12 bases stayed unmatched. In nucleotides, the CDR3 is TGTGCCAGTAGTATTCCAATCTCACTAGCGGGAGGTCTTGAGCAGTTCTTC. This gives the protein CASSIPISLAGGLEQFF.

This clone was found a few times. The chain has TRBV2 and TRBJ1-6; the match to TRBD1 covers 9 bases. Unmatched junction bases numbered 5, after V lost 6 bases and J lost 8 bases. Germline V gene sequence: CDR1 SNHLY, CDR2 FYNNEI. This CDR3 has 14 residues. The CDR3 protein is CASSVQGAYSPLHF. The CDR3 DNA is TGTGCCAGCAGCGTACAGGGGGCCTATTCACCCCTCCACTTT.

The gene calls are TRBV19 and TRBJ2-2; TRBD1 aligns across 8 bases. J lost 3 bases, V lost 0 bases, and 3 bases had no gene match. Per germline, CDR1 LNHDA and CDR2 SQIVND (reference sequence). The CDR3 is made up of 16 amino acids. Written as DNA, the CDR3 is TGTGCCAGTAGTATAGATCAGGGGGCCCACACCGGGGAGCTGTTTTTT. Translated: CASSIDQGAHTGELFF. Variable domain in full (rest from reference TRBV19 and TRBJ2-2): DGGITQSPKYLFRKEGQNVTLSCEQNLNHDAMYWYRQDPGQGLRLIYYSQIVNDFQKGDIAEGYSVSREKKESFPLTVTSAQKNPTAFYLCASSIDQGAHTGELFFGEGSRLTVL.

This chain joins TRBV5-6 and TRBJ2-2; D is uncertain. Germline CDR1 is SGHDT and CDR2 is YYEEEE. The CDR3 is 14 amino acids. Deletions cut 2 bases from V and 2 bases from J, with 7 bases between. CDR3 in amino acids: CASSFESNTGELFF. The CDR3 DNA is TGTGCCAGCAGCTTCGAAAGCAACACCGGGGAGCTGTTTTTT. Supplemented by reference TRBV5-6 and TRBJ2-2, the full variable domain reads DAGVTQSPTHLIKTRGQQVTLRCSPKSGHDTVSWYQQALGQGPQFIFQYYEEEERQRGNFPDRFSGHQFPNYSSELNVNALLLGDSALYLCASSFESNTGELFFGEGSRLTVL.

The chain carries TRBV5-1 and TRBJ2-7; the match to TRBD2 covers 14 bases. The CDR3 contains 14 residues. Germline values: CDR1 SGHRS, CDR2 YFSETQ. The V segment lost 6 bases and the J segment 3 bases; nucleotides outside the gene matches: 2. Here the CDR3 DNA reads TGCGCCAGCACCGGGACTAGCGGGAGCTACGAGCAGTACTTC. Its translation is CASTGTSGSYEQYF.

V gene TRBV2 combines with J gene TRBJ1-5; D gene ambiguous. Germline V gene lookup returns CDR1 SNHLY and CDR2 FYNNEI. Trimming left V 7 bases short and J 4 bases short, with 11 bases between. The CDR3 spans 13 residues. The CDR3 coding sequence is TGTGCCAGCATGTATGAGAAGAATCAGCCCCAGCATTTT. Amino acid sequence: CASMYEKNQPQHF.

This clone has just one count. This chain links TRBV6-1 with TRBJ2-1; possible D gene TRBD2, 6 bases. Germline V gives CDR1 MNHNS, CDR2 SASEGT. Trimming cost V 2 bases and J 8 bases, with 13 bases left between them. The length of the CDR3 is 14 residues. The CDR3: CASSEQGGRYEQFF. The CDR3 DNA reads TGTGCCAGCAGTGAACAGGGAGGTAGGTATGAGCAGTTCTTC.

The chain carries TRBV11-3 and TRBJ2-3; 9 nucleotides align to TRBD2. Germline V gene sequence: CDR1 SGHNT, CDR2 YENEEA. CDR3 size: 16 residues. With 7 bases clipped from V and 4 bases from J, the junction kept 12 bases outside the gene matches. In DNA, the CDR3 is TGTGCCAGCACCCCTTGGGCGGGAGGGCCCGCAGATACGCAGTATTTT. It is translated as CASTPWAGGPADTQYF.

V gene TRBV2 combines with J gene TRBJ2-6, with 11 bases identical to TRBD2. With V trimmed by 8 bases and J by 0 bases, 6 bases remained unmatched. The CDR3 runs to 17 residues. Germline lookup yields CDR1 SNHLY and CDR2 FYNNEI. The CDR3 reads CASSTSGAHSGANVLTF. The CDR3 nucleotides read TGTGCCAGCTCGACTAGCGGGGCCCACTCTGGGGCCAACGTCCTGACTTTC.

The CDR3 loop is CAWSRDSFSYEQYF. The CDR3 nucleotides read TGTGCCTGGAGCCGGGACAGCTTTTCCTACGAGCAGTACTTC. The V gene is TRBV30, the J gene TRBJ2-7, with 7 bases aligning to TRBD1. J was trimmed by 1 base and V by 3 bases; bases with no gene match: 6. The CDR3 runs to 14 residues. The V gene's germline CDR1 is GTSNPN and CDR2 SVGIG (reference sequence). The entire variable domain, with the rest obtained from reference TRBV30 and TRBJ2-7, is as follows: SQTIHQWPATLVQPVGSPLSLECTVEGTSNPNLYWYRQAAGRGLQLLFYSVGIGQISSEVPQNLSASRPQDRQFILSSKKLLLSDSGFYLCAWSRDSFSYEQYFGPGTRLTVT.

V usage is TRBV4-3 and J usage is TRBJ2-1; 8 nucleotides agree with TRBD2. This CDR3 comprises 14 residues. Germline V CDR1 and CDR2: LGHNA, YSLEER. V was pared by 5 bases and J by 8 bases, with 8 bases of the junction left unmatched. The CDR3 nucleotides read TGCGCCAGCAGCAATAACCGGGAGGGGTATGAGCAGTTCTTC. It codes for CASSNNREGYEQFF.

Only a few counts were recorded for this clone. The V gene is TRBV7-9, the J gene TRBJ1-3; the match to TRBD1 covers 9 bases. This CDR3 is built from 15 residues. After removal of 3 bases from V and 6 bases from J, the junction contained 6 bases not matched to a gene. CDR1 and CDR2 from the germline V gene are SEHNR and FQNEAQ (reference sequence). The CDR3 sequence: CASSFTGGLENTIYF. CDR3 coding DNA: TGTGCCAGCAGCTTTACAGGGGGCTTAGAAAACACCATATATTTT.

For the CDR3, the DNA is TGTGCCAGCAGCTTTGTTTTAGCGGGAGGGCGGATGCACAATGAGCAGTTCTTC. Its protein product is CASSFVLAGGRMHNEQFF. The V and J genes are TRBV7-9 and TRBJ2-1; 11 positions agree with TRBD2. The CDR3 contains 18 residues. V shed 3 bases and J 5 bases; nucleotides not matched to a gene: 12. Germline V gene sequence: CDR1 SEHNR, CDR2 FQNEAQ (reference sequence).

The J gene is TRBJ1-4, the V gene TRBV4-2; D may be TRBD1 (5 bases). The CDR3 is made up of 16 amino acids. V lost 0 bases and J lost 5, with 13 bases in between. Germline V gene data show CDR1 as LGHNA and CDR2 as YNFKEQ. In nucleotides, the CDR3 is TGTGCCAGCAGCCAAGATTTATCCAGGGCCAATGAAAAACTGTTTTTT. This gives the protein CASSQDLSRANEKLFF.

The rearrangement uses TRBV2 and TRBJ2-7; TRBD2 agrees at 8 bases. The trim removed 6 bases at V and 5 bases at J, leaving 9 bases unmatched. The CDR3 consists of 14 residues. Germline CDR1 reads SNHLY; CDR2 reads FYNNEI. CDR3 amino acids: CASRPTSARDEQYF. CDR3 bases: TGTGCCAGCAGGCCGACTAGCGCGAGGGACGAGCAGTACTTC.

J is TRBJ2-7 and V is TRBV5-1, with 9 bases matching TRBD2. The CDR3 is made up of 14 amino acids. V shed 3 bases, J shed 3 bases, and the junction held 4 bases outside the gene matches. The germline CDR1 and CDR2 sequences are SGHRS and YFSETQ. CDR3 protein: CASSSGTSYYEQYF. Here the CDR3 DNA reads TGCGCCAGCAGCTCCGGGACTAGCTACTACGAGCAGTACTTC.

This chain connects TRBV7-2 to TRBJ1-4, with 7 bases matching TRBD1. The germline CDR1 and CDR2 sequences are SGHTA and FQGNSA. The J segment lost 7 bases and the V segment lost 4 bases, leaving 6 bases of the junction unmatched. There are 14 residues in the CDR3. The CDR3 sequence is CASSSNRGGEKLFF. CDR3 nucleotide sequence: TGTGCCAGCAGCTCTAACAGGGGCGGTGAAAAACTGTTTTTT.

In this sample, this clone turned up a few times. The rearrangement uses TRBV28 and TRBJ1-1; D gene uncertain. This CDR3 has 12 residues. CDR1 and CDR2 (germline): MDHEN, SYDVKM. V was clipped by 6 bases and J by 4 bases, with 9 bases between them. CDR3 sequence reads: CASSMRVTEAFF. CDR3 nucleotides: TGTGCCAGCAGCATGAGAGTCACTGAAGCTTTCTTT.

The chain carries TRBV18 and TRBJ1-1; D is unclear. V was trimmed by 9 bases and J by 3 bases, leaving 17 bases between them. Germline assignment: CDR1 KGHSH and CDR2 LQKENI. The CDR3 spans 14 residues. The CDR3 sequence is CARSLPPADTEAFF. CDR3 in DNA: TGTGCCAGGTCGTTGCCCCCGGCGGACACTGAAGCTTTCTTT.

The V gene is TRBV4-3, the J gene TRBJ2-5; TRBD2 matches at 7 bases. From germline, CDR1 is LGHNA and CDR2 YSLEER. The J segment lost 3 bases and the V segment lost 2 bases, leaving 3 bases of the junction unmatched. The CDR3 is made up of 14 amino acids. CDR3 in DNA: TGCGCCAGCAGCCAAAGGACTAGTGAAGAGACCCAGTACTTC. It yields the protein CASSQRTSEETQYF.

The chain combines TRBV27 with TRBJ1-2; a weak D match, TRBD1 (5 bases). Deletions cut 8 bases from V and 3 bases from J, with 25 bases between. The CDR3 has 17 residues. Germline CDR1 is MNHEY and CDR2 is SMNVEV (reference sequence). The CDR3 region is CASALQAGYGFYYGYTF. The CDR3 coding sequence is TGTGCCAGCGCTCTTCAGGCAGGGTATGGGTTTTACTATGGCTACACCTTC.

The chain links TRBV11-2 to TRBJ2-7; 8 nucleotides match TRBD1. This CDR3 is 15 amino acids long. CDR1 is SGHAT, CDR2 FQNNGV, per germline. J lost 5 bases, V lost 5 bases, and 11 bases had no gene match. In nucleotides, the CDR3 is TGTGCCAGCAGCCCATCCAGACAGGGGTCCCACGAGCAGTACTTC. This sequence encodes CASSPSRQGSHEQYF.

The rearrangement uses TRBV6-6 and TRBJ2-7; the match to TRBD2 covers 10 bases. The germline V gene encodes CDR1 MNHNY and CDR2 SVGAGI (reference sequence). The CDR3 spans 15 residues. With V trimmed by 5 bases and J by 6 bases, 10 bases remained unmatched. CDR3 residues: CASSRDSGRRGEQYF. CDR3 nucleotide sequence: TGTGCCAGCAGTCGCGATAGCGGGAGGCGGGGCGAGCAGTACTTC.